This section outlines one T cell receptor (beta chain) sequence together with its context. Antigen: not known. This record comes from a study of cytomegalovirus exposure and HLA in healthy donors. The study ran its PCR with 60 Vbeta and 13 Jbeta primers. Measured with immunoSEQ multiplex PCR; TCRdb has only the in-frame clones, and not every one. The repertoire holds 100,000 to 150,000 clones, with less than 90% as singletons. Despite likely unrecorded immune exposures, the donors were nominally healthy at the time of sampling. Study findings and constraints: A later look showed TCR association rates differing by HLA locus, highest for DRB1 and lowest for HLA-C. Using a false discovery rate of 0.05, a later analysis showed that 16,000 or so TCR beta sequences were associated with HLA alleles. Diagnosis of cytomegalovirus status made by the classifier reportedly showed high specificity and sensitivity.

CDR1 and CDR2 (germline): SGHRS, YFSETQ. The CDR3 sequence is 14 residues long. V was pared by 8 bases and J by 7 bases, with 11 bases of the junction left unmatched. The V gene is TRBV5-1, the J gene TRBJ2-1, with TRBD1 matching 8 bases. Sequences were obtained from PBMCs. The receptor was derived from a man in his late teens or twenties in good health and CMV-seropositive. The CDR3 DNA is TGCGCCAGTTTTCCGGGACAGGCTTCAAATGAGCAGTTCTTC. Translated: CASFPGQASNEQFF.